The entry that follows covers one T cell receptor (beta chain) sequence. The specificity of this receptor is unknown. No clone much larger than this one lies a single base away; base qualities are absent. For TCRbeta CDR3 sequencing, genomic DNA from the sorted cells was extracted using the QIAGEN DNeasy Blood and Tissue Kit. High-throughput TCRbeta CDR3 sequencing was carried out commercially through immunoSEQ, with PCR amplification with bias correction and internal controls included. As for how the authors treated the data: Unique productive TCRbeta sequences were defined by CDR3 nucleotide sequence where primers matched, and otherwise by CDR3 amino acid sequence together with Vbeta and Jbeta genes. To correct for sorting error, sequences found in more than one sorted population at a frequency ratio of 2:1 or less were discarded, and the remaining shared sequences were assigned to the population with the higher frequency. Sequences were defined as donor-reactive when expanded at least 5-fold in CFSE-low cells versus unstimulated cells and present at a frequency of at least 0.01% in CFSE-low cells. Repertoire divergence was quantified by Jensen-Shannon divergence using the top 100 TCRbeta sequences ranked by frequency. For samples with multiple sequencing runs, sorting error was corrected in each run separately before the runs were combined. TCRdb took over this immuneACCESS table, retaining in-frame rearrangements with V and J assigned. Such tables are incomplete; in checked studies, under half of the missing clones stem from an unresolved V gene, and the remainder is unexplained. V and J calls and clone size are as listed in that table; D and trimming were resolved from the DNA. The sample table shows 85,000 to 90,000 clones, and approximately 92% are seen once. The top ten hold roughly 4.7% of the sample.

The data originate from a study of Tregs in tolerant kidney transplant recipients (dated by TCRdb to between 2018 and 2021). Regarding the study in general: Before combined kidney and bone marrow transplantation, this study identified donor-specific regulatory T cells using TCRbeta sequencing and then followed those same cells after transplant. TCRbeta repertoire sequencing was used in a few healthy controls to compare several ways of expanding Tregs specific for an allogeneic donor. The research as a whole found: Because only a small number of patients were included, the study had limitations, and the results will need to be validated in larger populations as well as under other immunosuppression protocols. Although technical replication error seemed to be minimal, the question of biological reproducibility was not addressed directly. Expanding Tregs with activated donor B cells appeared to identify the most biologically relevant and donor-specific TCRbeta repertoire.

The CDR3 holds 12 amino acids from the cysteine to the phenylalanine. CDR3 DNA is the only sequence kept; it has 36 bases, read in frame from the first base. The V end loses 10 bases and the J end loses 4 bases, and a stretch of 9 bases separates them. CDR1 and CDR2, per the germline V gene, are SGDLS and YYNGEE. Unstimulated Tregs (CD4+CD25+CD127-), CD4+ non-Tregs (CD4+CD25-), CD4 and CD8 cells were FACS-sorted from thawed PBMCs. Blood from healthy controls was obtained either from healthy volunteers or as purchased buffy coats. Healthy control blood was processed to PBMCs by Ficoll density gradient and cryopreserved, and patient PBMCs were collected before and after transplant.

The V and J segments used are TRBV9 and TRBJ2-6; the D gene is possibly TRBD2, with 5 bases matching. What was sequenced was CD8+ T cells from blood. The receptor comes from a human donor in good health. CDR3 sequence: CASSGGANVLTF. The DNA is as follows: TGTGCCTCCTCGGGGGGGGCCAACGTCCTGACTTTC. The variable domain in full, with residues beyond the CDR3 obtained from the reference TRBV9 and TRBJ2-6 genes, is DSGVTQTPKHLITATGQRVTLRCSPRSGDLSVYWYQQSLDQGLQFLIQYYNGEERAKGNILERFSAQQFPDLHSELNLSSLELGDSALYFCASSGGANVLTFGAGSRLTVL.